This T cell receptor (beta chain) was sequenced in a study of blood T cell repertoires in COVID-19. Under the authors' procedure: Cell counts per sample came from amplifying reference gene primers. Profiled with immunoSEQ multiplex PCR; TCRdb holds only in-frame clones, not every one. That table furnishes V, J and clone size, whereas the DNA furnished D and trimming. The table shows some 220,000 clones, with less than 90% occurring only once. Clinical histories supplied by participants themselves formed the basis of cohort assignment. The CDR3 consists of 15 residues. V lost 4 bases and J lost 8, with 17 bases in between. CDR1 is MGHRA and CDR2 is YSYEKL in the germline V gene.

The source material was PBMCs or T cells enriched from blood (not recorded which). The rearrangement links TRBV4-1 to TRBJ1-4, with D possibly being TRBD1 (6 bases). This clonotype was obtained from a woman aged 30 to 39 who had recovered from COVID-19. CDR3 residues: CASSPRQAVGEKLFF. DNA of the CDR3: TGCGCCAGCAGCCCTCGACAGGCAGTAGGGGAAAAACTGTTTTTT.